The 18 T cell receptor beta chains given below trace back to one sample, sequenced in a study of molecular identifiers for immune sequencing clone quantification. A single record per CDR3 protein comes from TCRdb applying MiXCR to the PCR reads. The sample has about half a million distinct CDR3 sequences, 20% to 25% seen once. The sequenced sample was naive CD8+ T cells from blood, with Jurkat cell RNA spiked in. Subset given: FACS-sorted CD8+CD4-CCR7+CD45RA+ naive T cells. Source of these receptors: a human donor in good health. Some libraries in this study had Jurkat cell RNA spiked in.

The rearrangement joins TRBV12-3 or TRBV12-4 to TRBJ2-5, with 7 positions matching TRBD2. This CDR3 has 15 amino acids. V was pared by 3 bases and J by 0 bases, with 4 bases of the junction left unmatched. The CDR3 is CASSLGEGNQETQYF. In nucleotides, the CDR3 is TGTGCCAGCAGTTTGGGGGAGGGAAACCAAGAGACCCAGTACTTC.

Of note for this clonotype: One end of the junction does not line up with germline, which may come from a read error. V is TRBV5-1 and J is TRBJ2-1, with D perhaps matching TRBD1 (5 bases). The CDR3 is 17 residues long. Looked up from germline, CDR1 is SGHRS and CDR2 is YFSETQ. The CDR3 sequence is CASSLGWGTPSYSEQFF. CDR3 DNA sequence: TGCGCCAGCAGCTTGGGTTGGGGCACACCATCCTACAGTGAGCAGTTCTTC.

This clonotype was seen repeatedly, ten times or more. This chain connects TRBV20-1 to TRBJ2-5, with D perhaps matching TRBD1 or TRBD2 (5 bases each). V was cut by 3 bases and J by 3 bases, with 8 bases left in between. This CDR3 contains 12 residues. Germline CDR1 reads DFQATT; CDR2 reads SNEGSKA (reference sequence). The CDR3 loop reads CSASGTKETQYF. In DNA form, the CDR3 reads TGCAGTGCTAGTGGGACCAAAGAGACCCAGTACTTC.

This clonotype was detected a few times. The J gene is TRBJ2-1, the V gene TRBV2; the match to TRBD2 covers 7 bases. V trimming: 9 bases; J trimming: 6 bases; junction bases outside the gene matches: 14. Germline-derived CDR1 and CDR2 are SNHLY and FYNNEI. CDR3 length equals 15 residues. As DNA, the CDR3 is TGTGCCAGAACCGCTTTAGGACTAGTTAGCAATGAGCAGTTCTTC. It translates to CARTALGLVSNEQFF.

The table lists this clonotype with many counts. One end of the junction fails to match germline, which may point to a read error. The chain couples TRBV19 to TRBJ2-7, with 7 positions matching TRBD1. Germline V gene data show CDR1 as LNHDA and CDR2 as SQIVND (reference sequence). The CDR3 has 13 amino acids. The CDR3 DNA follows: TGCGCCAGCAGCATCGGACAGGCCTACGAGCAGTACTTC. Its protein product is CASSIGQAYEQYF.

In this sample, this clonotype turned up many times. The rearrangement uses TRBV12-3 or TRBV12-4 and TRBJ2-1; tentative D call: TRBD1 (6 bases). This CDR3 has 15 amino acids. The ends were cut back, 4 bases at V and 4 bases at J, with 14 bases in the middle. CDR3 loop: CASSSLTGFYNEQFF. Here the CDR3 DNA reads TGTGCCAGCAGTTCCTTAACAGGGTTTTACAATGAGCAGTTCTTC.

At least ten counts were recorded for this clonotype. The CDR3: CASSFYTGTEAFF. The DNA of the CDR3 is TGTGCCAGCAGCTTTTATACGGGCACTGAAGCTTTCTTT. The chain uses TRBV5-5 and TRBJ1-1; D is uncertain. Looked up from germline, CDR1 is SGHKS and CDR2 is YYEKEE (reference sequence). The CDR3 consists of 13 residues. V was pared by 2 bases and J by 4 bases, with 9 bases between.

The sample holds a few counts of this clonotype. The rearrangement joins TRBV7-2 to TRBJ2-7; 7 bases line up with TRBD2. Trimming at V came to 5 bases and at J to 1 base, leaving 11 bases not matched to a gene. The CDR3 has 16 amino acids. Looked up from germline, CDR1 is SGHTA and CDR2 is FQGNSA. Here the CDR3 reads CASSPTVTSSSYEQYF. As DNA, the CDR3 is TGTGCCAGCAGCCCTACAGTGACTAGCAGTTCCTACGAGCAGTACTTC.

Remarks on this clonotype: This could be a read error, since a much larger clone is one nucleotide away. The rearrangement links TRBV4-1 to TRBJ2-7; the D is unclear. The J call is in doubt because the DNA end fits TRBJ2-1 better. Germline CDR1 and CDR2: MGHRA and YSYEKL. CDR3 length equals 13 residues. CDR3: CASSQSDPYEQFF. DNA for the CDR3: TGCGCCAGCAGCCAATCAGACCCCTACGAGCAGTTCTTC.

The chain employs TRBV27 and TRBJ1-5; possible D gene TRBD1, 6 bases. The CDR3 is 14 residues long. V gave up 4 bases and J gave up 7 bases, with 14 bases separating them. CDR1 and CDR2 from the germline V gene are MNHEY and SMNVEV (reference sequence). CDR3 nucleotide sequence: TGTGCCAGCAGTTATGGGGGGCGCGGGCAGCCCCAGCATTTT. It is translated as CASSYGGRGQPQHF.

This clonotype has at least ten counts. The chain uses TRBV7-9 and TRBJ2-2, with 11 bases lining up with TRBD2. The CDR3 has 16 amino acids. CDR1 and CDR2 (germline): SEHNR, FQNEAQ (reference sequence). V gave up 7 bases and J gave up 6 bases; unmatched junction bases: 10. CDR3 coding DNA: TGTGCCAGCAACCCACTAGCGGGAGAAATTTCCGGGGAGCTGTTTTTT. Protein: CASNPLAGEISGELFF. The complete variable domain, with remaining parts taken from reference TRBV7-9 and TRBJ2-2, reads DTGVSQNPRHKITKRGQNVTFRCDPISEHNRLYWYRQTLGQGPEFLTYFQNEAQLEKSRLLSDRFSAERPKGSFSTLEIQRTEQGDSAMYLCASNPLAGEISGELFFGEGSRLTVL.

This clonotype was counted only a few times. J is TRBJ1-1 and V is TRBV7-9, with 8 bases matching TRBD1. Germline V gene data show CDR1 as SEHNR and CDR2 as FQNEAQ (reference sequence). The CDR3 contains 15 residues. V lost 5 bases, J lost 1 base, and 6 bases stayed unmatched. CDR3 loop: CASSQGQGKNTEAFF. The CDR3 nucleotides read TGTGCCAGCAGCCAAGGACAGGGAAAGAACACTGAAGCTTTCTTT.

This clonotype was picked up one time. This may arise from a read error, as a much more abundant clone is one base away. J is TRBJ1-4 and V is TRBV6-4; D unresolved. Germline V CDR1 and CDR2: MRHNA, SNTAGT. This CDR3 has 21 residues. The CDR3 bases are TGTGCCAGCAGTGACTCCTTCAGGACCGAAAGATACACCGCAACTAATGAAATACTGTTTTTT. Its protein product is CASSDSFRTERYTATNEILFF.

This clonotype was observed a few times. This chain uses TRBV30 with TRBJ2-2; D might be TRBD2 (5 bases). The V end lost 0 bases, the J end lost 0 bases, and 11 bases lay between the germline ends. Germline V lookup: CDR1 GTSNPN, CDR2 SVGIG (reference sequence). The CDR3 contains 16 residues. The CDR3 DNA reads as TGTGCCTGGAGTGTAAGTGTAGCGCCGAACACCGGGGAGCTGTTTTTT. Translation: CAWSVSVAPNTGELFF.

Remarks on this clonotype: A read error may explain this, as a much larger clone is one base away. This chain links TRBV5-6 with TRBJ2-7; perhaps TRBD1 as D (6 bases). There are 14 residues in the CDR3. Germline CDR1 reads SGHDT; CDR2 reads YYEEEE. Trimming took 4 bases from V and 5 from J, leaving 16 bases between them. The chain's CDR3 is CASSPPGAGDEQYF. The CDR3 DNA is TGTGCCAGCAGCCCACCCGGGGCAGGGGACGAGCAGTACTTC.

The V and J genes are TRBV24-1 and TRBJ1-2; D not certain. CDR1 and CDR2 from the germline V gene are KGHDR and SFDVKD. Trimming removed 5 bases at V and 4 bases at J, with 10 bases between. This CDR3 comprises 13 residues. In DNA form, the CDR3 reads TGTGCCACCAGTGTGCAGGACCGCTATGGCTACACCTTC. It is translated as CATSVQDRYGYTF.

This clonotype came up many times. DNA for the CDR3: TGTGCCAGCAGTTACTCAGACCCGCCGCGGGAGGTACCAGATACGCAGTATTTT. It translates to CASSYSDPPREVPDTQYF. This sequence joins TRBV6-2 or TRBV6-3 and TRBJ2-3; 8 bases fit TRBD2. CDR1 MNHEY and CDR2 SVGEGT come from the germline V gene. J gave up 4 bases and V 0 bases, and 12 bases lay outside the gene matches. There are 18 residues in the CDR3.

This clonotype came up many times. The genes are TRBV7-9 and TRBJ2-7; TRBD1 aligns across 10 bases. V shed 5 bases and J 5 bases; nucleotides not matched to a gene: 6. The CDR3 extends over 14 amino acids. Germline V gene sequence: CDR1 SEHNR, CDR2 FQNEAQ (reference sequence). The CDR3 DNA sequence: TGTGCCAGCAGCCTGGGACAGGGGCTCCACGAGCAGTACTTC. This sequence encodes CASSLGQGLHEQYF.